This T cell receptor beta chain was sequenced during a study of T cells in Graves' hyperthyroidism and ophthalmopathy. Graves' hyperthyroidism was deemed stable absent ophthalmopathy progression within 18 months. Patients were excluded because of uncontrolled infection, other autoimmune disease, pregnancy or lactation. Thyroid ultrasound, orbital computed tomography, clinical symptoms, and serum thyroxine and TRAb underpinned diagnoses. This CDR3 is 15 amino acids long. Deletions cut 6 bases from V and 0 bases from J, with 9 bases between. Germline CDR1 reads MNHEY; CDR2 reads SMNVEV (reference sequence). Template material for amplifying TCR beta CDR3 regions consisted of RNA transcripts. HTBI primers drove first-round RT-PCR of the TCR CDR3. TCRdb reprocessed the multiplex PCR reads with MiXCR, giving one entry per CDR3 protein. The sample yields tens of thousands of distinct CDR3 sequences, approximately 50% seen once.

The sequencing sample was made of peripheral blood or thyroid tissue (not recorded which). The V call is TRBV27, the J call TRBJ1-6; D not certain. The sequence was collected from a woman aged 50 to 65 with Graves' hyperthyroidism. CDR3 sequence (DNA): TGTGCCAGCAGCTCATTTAGCTCCTATAATTCACCCCTCCACTTT. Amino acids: CASSSFSSYNSPLHF.